The 11 T cell receptor beta chains given below trace back to one sample, sequenced in a study of blood T cell repertoires in COVID-19. The protocol was immunoSEQ multiplex PCR, while the TCRdb copy is restricted to in-frame clones and leaves out a portion. The data show 300,000 or so clones, roughly nine tenths seen once. Sequencing input: PBMCs or T cells enriched from blood (not recorded which). These receptors all come from a woman in her thirties who had recovered from COVID-19.

This chain uses TRBV5-1 with TRBJ1-6; 7 nucleotides match TRBD1. Germline V gives CDR1 SGHRS, CDR2 YFSETQ. The CDR3 is made up of 15 amino acids. Trimming took 1 base from V and 7 from J; bases not matched to a gene: 5. CDR3: CASSLWQGVNSPLHF. The CDR3 DNA follows: TGCGCCAGCAGCTTGTGGCAGGGGGTAAATTCACCCCTCCACTTT. The complete variable domain, with remaining parts taken from reference TRBV5-1 and TRBJ1-6, reads KAGVTQTPRYLIKTRGQQVTLSCSPISGHRSVSWYQQTPGQGLQFLFEYFSETQRNKGNFPGRFSGRQFSNSRSEMNVSTLELGDSALYLCASSLWQGVNSPLHFGNGTRLTVT.

The V gene is TRBV11-2, the J gene TRBJ1-2; 8 bases align to TRBD1. The CDR3 is 16 amino acids. Germline values: CDR1 SGHAT, CDR2 FQNNGV. Trimming at V came to 6 bases and at J to 3 bases, leaving 12 bases not matched to a gene. The DNA for the CDR3 is TGTGCCAGCAGTCTTAGGCAGGGGACAGGTGACTATGGCTACACCTTC. Protein sequence: CASSLRQGTGDYGYTF.

The chain is built from TRBV7-2 and TRBJ2-3, with TRBD1 matching over 8 bases. CDR3 length equals 19 residues. Germline values: CDR1 SGHTA, CDR2 FQGNSA. The junction had 12 bases not matched to a gene; V was cut back by 1 base and J by 0 bases. As DNA, the CDR3 is TGTGCCAGCAGCTTAGTATCGTTAGGACAGGGACCTAGCACAGATACGCAGTATTTT. Its protein product is CASSLVSLGQGPSTDTQYF. Looking up the rest from reference TRBV7-2 and TRBJ2-3 gives the full variable domain: GAGVSQSPSNKVTEKGKDVELRCDPISGHTALYWYRQSLGQGLEFLIYFQGNSAPDKSGLPSDRFSAERTGGSVSTLTIQRTQQEDSAVYLCASSLVSLGQGPSTDTQYFGPGTRLTVL.

The chain combines TRBV28 with TRBJ2-7; no reliable D call. V shed 8 bases and J shed 3 bases, with 11 bases lying between them. The CDR3 extends over 12 amino acids. Germline loops: CDR1 MDHEN, CDR2 SYDVKM. The DNA for the CDR3 is TGTGCCAGCCATGGCCTGTACTACGAGCAGTACTTC. It is translated as CASHGLYYEQYF.

A single count supports this clone. This chain uses TRBV5-5 with TRBJ1-1; tentative D call: TRBD1 (5 bases). This CDR3 is 14 amino acids long. V lost 4 bases and J lost 4, with 14 bases in between. Germline CDR1 is SGHKS and CDR2 is YYEKEE (reference sequence). The CDR3 DNA sequence: TGTGCCAGCAGCCGGGGGTTCGCCGGCACTGAAGCTTTCTTT. Translating gives CASSRGFAGTEAFF.

This sequence joins TRBV6-5 and TRBJ2-3, with D unresolved. The CDR3 spans 11 residues. V lost 8 bases and J 6 bases, leaving 9 bases between the germline ends. Germline V gene sequence: CDR1 MNHEY, CDR2 SVGAGI. The DNA for the CDR3 is TGTGCCAGCTCTTTCGCGGATACGCAGTATTTT. Its protein product is CASSFADTQYF.

This rearrangement joins TRBV5-1 to TRBJ1-1, with 7 bases aligning to TRBD1. J lost 1 base, V lost 1 base, and 4 bases had no gene match. Per germline, CDR1 SGHRS and CDR2 YFSETQ. This CDR3 is built from 15 residues. DNA for the CDR3: TGCGCCAGCAGCTTGTTTAGACAGGGGAACACTGAAGCTTTCTTT. Translating it yields CASSLFRQGNTEAFF.

The chain combines TRBV5-5 with TRBJ2-7; D is possibly TRBD2 (5 bases). Deletions cut 6 bases from V and 6 bases from J, with 19 bases between. Germline CDR1 is SGHKS and CDR2 is YYEKEE (reference sequence). The CDR3 length is 14 residues. CDR3 DNA sequence: TGTGCCAGCATCCCCGGGATGGGTTCCGCCGAGCAGTACTTC. Amino acid sequence: CASIPGMGSAEQYF.

The V call is TRBV9, the J call TRBJ1-4, with a weak D call TRBD1 (5 bases). V was pared by 0 bases and J by 8 bases, with 14 bases between. The CDR3 runs 15 residues. Germline loops: CDR1 SGDLS, CDR2 YYNGEE. CDR3 sequence reads: CASSVGPAGGEKLFF. DNA for the CDR3: TGTGCCAGCAGCGTAGGTCCGGCCGGGGGAGAAAAACTGTTTTTT.

This sequence joins TRBV28 and TRBJ1-2; 8 bases agree with TRBD1. V trimming: 3 bases; J trimming: 3 bases; junction bases outside the gene matches: 12. Germline values: CDR1 MDHEN, CDR2 SYDVKM. There are 17 residues in the CDR3. The CDR3 region is CASSFTGYRGKDYGYTF. For the CDR3, the DNA is TGTGCCAGCAGTTTCACGGGGTACAGGGGGAAGGACTATGGCTACACCTTC.

The chain recombines TRBV4-3 with TRBJ2-5; TRBD1 matches at 9 bases. J was trimmed by 4 bases and V by 0 bases; bases with no gene match: 6. Germline V gives CDR1 LGHNA, CDR2 YSLEER. The CDR3 has 16 residues. This CDR3 is CASSQDLADRGETQYF. The CDR3 bases are TGCGCCAGCAGCCAAGATCTCGCGGACAGGGGAGAGACCCAGTACTTC.